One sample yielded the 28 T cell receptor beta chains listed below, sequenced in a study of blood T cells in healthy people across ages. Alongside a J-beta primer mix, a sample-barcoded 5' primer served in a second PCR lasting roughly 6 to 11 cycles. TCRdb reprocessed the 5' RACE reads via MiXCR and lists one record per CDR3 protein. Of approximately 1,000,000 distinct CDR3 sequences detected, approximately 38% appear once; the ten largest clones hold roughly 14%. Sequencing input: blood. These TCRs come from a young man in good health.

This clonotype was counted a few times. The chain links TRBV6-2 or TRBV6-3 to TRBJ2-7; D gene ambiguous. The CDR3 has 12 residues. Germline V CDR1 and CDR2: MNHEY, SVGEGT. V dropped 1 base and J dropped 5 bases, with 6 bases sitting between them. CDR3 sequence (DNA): TGTGCCAGCAGTTACTTAAGGGACGAGCAGTACTTC. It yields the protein CASSYLRDEQYF.

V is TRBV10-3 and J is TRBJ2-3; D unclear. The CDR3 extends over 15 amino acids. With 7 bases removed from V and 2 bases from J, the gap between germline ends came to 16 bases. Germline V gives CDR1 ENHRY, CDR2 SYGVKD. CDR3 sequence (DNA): TGTGCCATCACCCCCAATTCCCCCCTCACAGATACGCAGTATTTT. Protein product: CAITPNSPLTDTQYF.

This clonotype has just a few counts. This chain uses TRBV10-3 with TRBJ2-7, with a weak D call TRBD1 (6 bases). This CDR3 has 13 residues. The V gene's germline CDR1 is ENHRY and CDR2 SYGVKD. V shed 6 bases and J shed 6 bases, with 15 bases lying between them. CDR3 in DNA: TGTGCCATCAGGCCCGAACAGGGATCCGAGCAGTACTTC. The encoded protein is CAIRPEQGSEQYF.

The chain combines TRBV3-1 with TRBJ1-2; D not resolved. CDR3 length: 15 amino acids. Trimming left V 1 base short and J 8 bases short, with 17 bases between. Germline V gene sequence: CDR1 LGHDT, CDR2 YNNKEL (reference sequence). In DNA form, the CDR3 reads TGTGCCAGCAGCCAAGTTTCAGCCTCTATAGGGGGCTACACCTTC. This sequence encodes CASSQVSASIGGYTF.

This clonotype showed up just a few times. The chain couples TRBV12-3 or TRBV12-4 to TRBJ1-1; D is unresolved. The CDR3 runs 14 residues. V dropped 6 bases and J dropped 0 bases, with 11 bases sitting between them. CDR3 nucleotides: TGTGCCAGCAGACCGTCCACCCTGAACACTGAAGCTTTCTTT. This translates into CASRPSTLNTEAFF.

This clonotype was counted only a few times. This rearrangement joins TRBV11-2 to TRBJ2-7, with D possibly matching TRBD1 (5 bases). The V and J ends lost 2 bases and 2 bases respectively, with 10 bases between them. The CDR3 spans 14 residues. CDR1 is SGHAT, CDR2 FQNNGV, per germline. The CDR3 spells CASSLIRGTYEQYF. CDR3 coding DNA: TGTGCCAGCAGCTTAATTAGGGGAACCTACGAGCAGTACTTC.

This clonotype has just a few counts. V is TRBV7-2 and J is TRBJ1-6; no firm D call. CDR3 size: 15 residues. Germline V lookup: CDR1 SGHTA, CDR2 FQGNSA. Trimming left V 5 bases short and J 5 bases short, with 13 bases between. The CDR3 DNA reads TGTGCCAGCAGCGTCCGGGCTACCGATAATTCACCCCTCCACTTT. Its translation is CASSVRATDNSPLHF.

CDR3 sequence (DNA): TGTGCCAGCAGCGCAGACCTAGGCTCCGAGCAGTACTTC. Amino acids: CASSADLGSEQYF. The gene calls are TRBV9 and TRBJ2-7; D not certain. The CDR3 has 13 amino acids. Per germline, CDR1 SGDLS and CDR2 YYNGEE. V was cut by 3 bases and J by 6 bases, with 13 bases left in between.

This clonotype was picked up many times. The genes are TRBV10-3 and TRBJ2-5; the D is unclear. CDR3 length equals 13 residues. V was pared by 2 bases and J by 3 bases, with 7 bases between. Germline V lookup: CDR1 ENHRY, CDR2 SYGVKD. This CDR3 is CAISERAEETQYF. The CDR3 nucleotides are TGTGCCATCAGTGAGCGGGCAGAAGAGACCCAGTACTTC.

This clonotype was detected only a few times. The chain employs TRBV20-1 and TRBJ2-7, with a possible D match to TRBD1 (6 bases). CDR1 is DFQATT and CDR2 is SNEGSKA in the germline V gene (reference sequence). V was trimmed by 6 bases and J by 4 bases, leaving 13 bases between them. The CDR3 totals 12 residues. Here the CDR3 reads CSARNRDYEQYF. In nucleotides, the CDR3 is TGCAGTGCCCGTAACAGGGATTACGAGCAGTACTTC.

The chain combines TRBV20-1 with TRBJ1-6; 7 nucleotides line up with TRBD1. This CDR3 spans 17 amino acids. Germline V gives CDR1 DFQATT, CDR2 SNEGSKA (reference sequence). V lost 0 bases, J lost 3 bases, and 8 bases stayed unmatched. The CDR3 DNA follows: TGCAGTGCTAGAGATCGACAGGGCCTCCACTATAATTCACCCCTCCACTTT. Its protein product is CSARDRQGLHYNSPLHF.

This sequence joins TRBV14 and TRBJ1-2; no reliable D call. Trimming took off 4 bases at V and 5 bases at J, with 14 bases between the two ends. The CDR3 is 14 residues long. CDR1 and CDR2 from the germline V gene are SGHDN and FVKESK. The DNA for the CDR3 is TGTGCCAGCAGCCTAACCGGGCCCCCTTATGGCTACACCTTC. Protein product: CASSLTGPPYGYTF.

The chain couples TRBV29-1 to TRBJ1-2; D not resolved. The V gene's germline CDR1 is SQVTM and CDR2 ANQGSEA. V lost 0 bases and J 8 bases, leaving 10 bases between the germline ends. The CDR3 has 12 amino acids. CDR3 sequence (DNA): TGCAGCGTTGAAGATCGTACGAAGGGCTACACCTTC. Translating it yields CSVEDRTKGYTF.

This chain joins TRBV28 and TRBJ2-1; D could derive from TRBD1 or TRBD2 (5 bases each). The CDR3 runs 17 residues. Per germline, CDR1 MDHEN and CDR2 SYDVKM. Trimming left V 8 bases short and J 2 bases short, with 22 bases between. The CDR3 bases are TGTGCCAGCTACCCCGTGGGGGTTCCCTATGCCTACAATGAGCAGTTCTTC. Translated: CASYPVGVPYAYNEQFF.

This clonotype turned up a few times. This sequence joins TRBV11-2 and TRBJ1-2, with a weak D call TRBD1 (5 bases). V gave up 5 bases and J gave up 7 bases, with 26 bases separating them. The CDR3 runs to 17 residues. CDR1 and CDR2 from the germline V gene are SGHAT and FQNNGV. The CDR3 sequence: CASSRTVVTNRSRGYTF. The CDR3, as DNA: TGTGCCAGCAGCCGGACGGTAGTGACCAACAGGTCTCGTGGCTACACCTTC.

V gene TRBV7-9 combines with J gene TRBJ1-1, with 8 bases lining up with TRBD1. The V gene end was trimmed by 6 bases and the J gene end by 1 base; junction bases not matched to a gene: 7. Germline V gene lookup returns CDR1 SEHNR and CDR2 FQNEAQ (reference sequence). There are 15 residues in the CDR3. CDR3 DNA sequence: TGTGCCAGCAGACAGGGGGATGGGACGAACACTGAAGCTTTCTTT. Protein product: CASRQGDGTNTEAFF.

CDR3 protein: CASSHKTGDGYGYTF. CDR3 DNA: TGTGCCAGCAGCCATAAGACAGGGGACGGTTATGGCTACACCTTC. The rearrangement links TRBV5-5 to TRBJ1-2, with 8 bases matching TRBD1. Germline V gene data show CDR1 as SGHKS and CDR2 as YYEKEE (reference sequence). This CDR3 spans 15 amino acids. The V gene end was trimmed by 4 bases and the J gene end by 5 bases; junction bases not matched to a gene: 10.

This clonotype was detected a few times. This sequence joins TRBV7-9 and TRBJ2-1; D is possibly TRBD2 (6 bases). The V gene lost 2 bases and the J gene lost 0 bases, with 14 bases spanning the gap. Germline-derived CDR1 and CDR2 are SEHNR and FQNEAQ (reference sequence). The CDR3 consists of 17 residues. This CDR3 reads CASSLRPRGSSYNEQFF. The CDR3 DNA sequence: TGTGCCAGCAGCTTAAGGCCGCGGGGAAGCTCCTACAATGAGCAGTTCTTC.

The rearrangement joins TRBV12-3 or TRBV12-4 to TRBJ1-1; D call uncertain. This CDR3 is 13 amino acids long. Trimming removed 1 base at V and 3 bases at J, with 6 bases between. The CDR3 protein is CASSLGLYTEAFF. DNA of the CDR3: TGTGCCAGCAGTTTAGGTCTGTACACTGAAGCTTTCTTT.

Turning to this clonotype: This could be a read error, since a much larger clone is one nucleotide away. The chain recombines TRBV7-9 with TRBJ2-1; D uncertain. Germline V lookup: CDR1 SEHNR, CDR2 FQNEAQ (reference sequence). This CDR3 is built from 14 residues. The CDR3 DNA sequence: TGTGCCAGCAGTCCAAAGGCGGCTTACAAGGAGCAGTTCTTC. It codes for CASSPKAAYKEQFF.

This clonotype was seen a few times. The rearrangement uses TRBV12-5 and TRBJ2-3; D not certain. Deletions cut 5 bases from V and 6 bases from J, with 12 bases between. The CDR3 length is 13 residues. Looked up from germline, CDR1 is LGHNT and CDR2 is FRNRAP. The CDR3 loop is CASGTNGWDTQYF. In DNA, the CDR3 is TGTGCTAGTGGTACTAATGGGTGGGATACGCAGTATTTT.

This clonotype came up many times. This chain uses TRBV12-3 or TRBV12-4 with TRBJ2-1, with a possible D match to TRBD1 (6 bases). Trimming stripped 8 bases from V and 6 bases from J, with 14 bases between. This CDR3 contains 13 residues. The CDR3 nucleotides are TGTGCCAGCGGGATGACAGGTCCCAATGAGCAGTTCTTC. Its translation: CASGMTGPNEQFF.

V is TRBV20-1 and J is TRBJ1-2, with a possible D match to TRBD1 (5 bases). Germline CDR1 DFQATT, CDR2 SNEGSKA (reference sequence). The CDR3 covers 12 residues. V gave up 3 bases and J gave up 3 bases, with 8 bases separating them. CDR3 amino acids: CSASSGDYGYTF. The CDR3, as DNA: TGCAGTGCTAGTTCGGGGGACTATGGCTACACCTTC.

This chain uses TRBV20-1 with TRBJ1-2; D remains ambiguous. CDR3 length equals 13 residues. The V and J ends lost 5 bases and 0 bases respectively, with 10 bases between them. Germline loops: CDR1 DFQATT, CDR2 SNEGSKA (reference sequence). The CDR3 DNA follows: TGCAGTGCTCGAAAGGACGCTAACTATGGCTACACCTTC. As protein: CSARKDANYGYTF.

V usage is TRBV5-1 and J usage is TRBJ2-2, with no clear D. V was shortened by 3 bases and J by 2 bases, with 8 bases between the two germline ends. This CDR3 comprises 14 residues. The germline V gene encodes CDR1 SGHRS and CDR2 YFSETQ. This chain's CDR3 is CASSSQKNTGELFF. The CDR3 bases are TGCGCCAGCAGCTCTCAGAAAAACACCGGGGAGCTGTTTTTT.

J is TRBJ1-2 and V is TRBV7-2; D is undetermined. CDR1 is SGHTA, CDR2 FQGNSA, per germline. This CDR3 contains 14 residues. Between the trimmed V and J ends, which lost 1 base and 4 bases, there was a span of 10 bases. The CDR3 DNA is TGTGCCAGCAGCTTAGACCAGAGGACCTATGGCTACACCTTC. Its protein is CASSLDQRTYGYTF. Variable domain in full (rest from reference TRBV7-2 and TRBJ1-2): GAGVSQSPSNKVTEKGKDVELRCDPISGHTALYWYRQSLGQGLEFLIYFQGNSAPDKSGLPSDRFSAERTGGSVSTLTIQRTQQEDSAVYLCASSLDQRTYGYTFGSGTRLTVV.

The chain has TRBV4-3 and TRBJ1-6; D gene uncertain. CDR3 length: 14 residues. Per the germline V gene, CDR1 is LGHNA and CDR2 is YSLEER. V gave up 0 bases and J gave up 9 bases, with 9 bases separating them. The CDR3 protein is CASSQDQDGSPLHF. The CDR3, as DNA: TGCGCCAGCAGCCAAGATCAGGATGGTTCACCCCTCCACTTT.

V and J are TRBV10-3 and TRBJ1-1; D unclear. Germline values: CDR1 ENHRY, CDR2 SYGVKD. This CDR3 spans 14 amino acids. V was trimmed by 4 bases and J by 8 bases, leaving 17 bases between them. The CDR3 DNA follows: TGTGCCATCAGTGGTCCCCTGGAGGGTGACGAAGCTTTCTTT. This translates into CAISGPLEGDEAFF.